The source of this T cell receptor (beta chain) is a study of regulatory T cells in long-lasting Graves disease. Study-wide findings and caveats: Persistent patients shared more public clonotypes (2,741) than newly diagnosed patients (around 1,000).

The sample's time point: newly diagnosed GD, antithyroid drugs for less than 3 months. Extracted PBMC RNA gave rise to the TCR library. iRepertoire HTBI primers and Arm-PCR of CDR3 regions built TCR beta libraries. TCRdb used MiXCR to reprocess the multiplex PCR reads, holding one entry per CDR3 protein. The profile covers about 540,000 distinct CDR3 sequences, with roughly 14% appearing a single time and 10% taken by the ten largest. This clonotype was counted many times. Its specificity is not known. This CDR3 is 16 amino acids long. Unmatched junction bases numbered 6, after V lost 0 bases and J lost 2 bases. CDR1 and CDR2 (germline): SGDLS, YYNGEE. The data were also submitted as part of a second study, on T cells in Graves' hyperthyroidism and ophthalmopathy.

The material was peripheral blood mononuclear cells (PBMCs), obtained at new diagnosis, from a patient treated with antithyroid drugs. The rearrangement joins TRBV9 to TRBJ2-5; 8 positions agree with TRBD2. The sequence was collected from a man aged 25 to 40 with Graves disease. CDR3 nucleotide sequence: TGTGCCAGCAGCGTAGAATCCCTAGCGGGTCAAGAGACCCAGTACTTC. Translating it yields CASSVESLAGQETQYF.